Listed below are T cell receptor beta chains from one sample, sequenced in a study of radiation and T cells in renal cell carcinoma. Here immunoSEQ multiplex PCR was the method, and the copy in TCRdb shows in-frame clones only, minus some. The table shows 110,000 to 150,000 clones, with roughly 85% occurring only once. Sequenced material: blood, taken from a patient whose treatment included radiotherapy and nephrectomy. The receptor source for this set is a woman aged 50 to 60 with renal cell carcinoma. Both conserved end residues are trimmed from each CDR3. A D gene is named only where the DNA matches it firmly.

CDR3 protein: ASSVVTSGYNEQF; D gene: TRBD2; J gene: TRBJ2-1; V gene: TRBV9
CDR3 protein: ASSVGAGGSFADTQC; D gene: TRBD2; J gene: TRBJ2-3; V gene: TRBV9
CDR3 protein: ASSDLAGVGETQY; D gene: TRBD2; J gene: TRBJ2-5; V gene: TRBV5-8
CDR3 protein: ASSWGGLETQY; D gene: TRBD2; J gene: TRBJ2-5; V gene: TRBV19
CDR3 protein: ASSLIRSRELF; D gene: .; J gene: TRBJ2-2; V gene: TRBV27
CDR3 protein: ASRARTNTGELF; D gene: .; J gene: TRBJ2-2; V gene: TRBV5-1
CDR3 protein: ASSLLAGASAEQF; D gene: TRBD2; J gene: TRBJ2-1; V gene: TRBV7-9
CDR3 protein: ASSLRDRSSYEQY; D gene: TRBD1; J gene: TRBJ2-7; V gene: TRBV27
CDR3 protein: ATGGSSYEQY; D gene: TRBD2; J gene: TRBJ2-7; V gene: TRBV10-3
CDR3 protein: ASSGRMGNQPQH; D gene: .; J gene: TRBJ1-5; V gene: TRBV28
CDR3 protein: ASKNSILGTNEKLF; D gene: .; J gene: TRBJ1-4; V gene: TRBV5-1
CDR3 protein: ASSTSRTSGRAIEQY; D gene: TRBD2; J gene: TRBJ2-7; V gene: TRBV11-2
CDR3 protein: ASSQDLGDRIYGYT; D gene: TRBD1; J gene: TRBJ1-2; V gene: TRBV4-3
CDR3 protein: ASSLAGTDTQY; D gene: .; J gene: TRBJ2-3; V gene: TRBV5-4
CDR3 protein: AWTLYRVTSINYGYT; D gene: .; J gene: TRBJ1-2; V gene: TRBV30
CDR3 protein: AISEVGQGGTEAF; D gene: TRBD1; J gene: TRBJ1-1; V gene: TRBV10-3
CDR3 protein: ASARSGNTIY; D gene: .; J gene: TRBJ1-3; V gene: TRBV19
CDR3 protein: SARFYGYT; D gene: .; J gene: TRBJ1-2; V gene: TRBV20-1
CDR3 protein: ASSDPPAASMNTEAF; D gene: .; J gene: TRBJ1-1; V gene: TRBV9
CDR3 protein: ASSRLQGKHYEQY; D gene: TRBD1; J gene: TRBJ2-7; V gene: TRBV19
CDR3 protein: ASSFGQGSEKLF; D gene: .; J gene: TRBJ1-4; V gene: TRBV5-6
CDR3 protein: ASSDHPGQGAYEQY; D gene: TRBD1; J gene: TRBJ2-7; V gene: TRBV19
CDR3 protein: ASSQNPQGRLDTEAF; D gene: .; J gene: TRBJ1-1; V gene: TRBV14
CDR3 protein: ASSLAGGRLSGTQY; D gene: TRBD2; J gene: TRBJ2-5; V gene: TRBV5-4
CDR3 protein: ASSRGGSTDTQY; D gene: .; J gene: TRBJ2-3; V gene: TRBV7-2
CDR3 protein: ASSELPSGTYNEQF; D gene: TRBD2; J gene: TRBJ2-1; V gene: TRBV25-1
CDR3 protein: ASSPQAGTDYEQY; D gene: .; J gene: TRBJ2-7; V gene: TRBV19
CDR3 protein: ASSATGGLETQY; D gene: TRBD2; J gene: TRBJ2-5; V gene: TRBV6-1
CDR3 protein: ASSDPRRGTGNEQY; D gene: TRBD1; J gene: TRBJ2-7; V gene: TRBV25-1
CDR3 protein: ASMTSGLAGVLATGELF; D gene: TRBD2; J gene: TRBJ2-2; V gene: TRBV28
CDR3 protein: ASSPPREGPAVYSNYGYT; D gene: .; J gene: TRBJ1-2; V gene: TRBV28
CDR3 protein: ASSLGQYPPQH; D gene: .; J gene: TRBJ1-5; V gene: TRBV5-6
CDR3 protein: ASSGDSRGPQH; D gene: TRBD1; J gene: TRBJ1-5; V gene: TRBV9
CDR3 protein: ASSHRGSHEQY; D gene: .; J gene: TRBJ2-7; V gene: TRBV14
CDR3 protein: ASRGNANTGELF; D gene: .; J gene: TRBJ2-2; V gene: TRBV5-1
CDR3 protein: ASSEDTSYEQY; D gene: .; J gene: TRBJ2-7; V gene: TRBV2
CDR3 protein: ATSRGLHMNTEAF; D gene: .; J gene: TRBJ1-1; V gene: TRBV15
CDR3 protein: ASSDTGTGYNEQF; D gene: .; J gene: TRBJ2-1; V gene: TRBV25-1